Presented here are 18 T cell receptor beta chains from one specimen sequenced in a study of shared clonotypes between healthy human individuals. The data were produced by immunoSEQ multiplex PCR, yet TCRdb's version contains in-frame clones alone and is incomplete. The data hold approximately 2,000,000 clones, with around 95% observed a single time. It was CD45RO-negative cells, positively selected for CCR7, that made up naive CD8 cells, with terminally differentiated effector memory CD45RA+ cells excluded. The sample was naive CD8+ T cells from PBMCs. These receptors all stem from a man aged 18 to 35 in good health. Some clones in this sample may be carry-over from other donors' samples.

The V gene is TRBV10-3, the J gene TRBJ1-2, with 7 bases aligning to TRBD1. Germline assignment: CDR1 ENHRY and CDR2 SYGVKD. The CDR3 is 15 residues long. V shed 3 bases and J 8 bases; nucleotides not matched to a gene: 12. The CDR3 reads CAISDLTTGVRGYTF. The CDR3, as DNA: TGTGCCATCAGTGACCTAACTACAGGGGTGAGGGGCTACACCTTC.

The V call is TRBV19, the J call TRBJ1-2, with a weak D call TRBD1 (5 bases). Germline V gives CDR1 LNHDA, CDR2 SQIVND (reference sequence). The CDR3 runs to 15 residues. V was trimmed by 3 bases and J by 2 bases, leaving 13 bases between them. CDR3 sequence: CASSIGRQTNYGYTF. CDR3 DNA: TGTGCCAGTAGTATTGGAAGACAGACCAACTATGGCTACACCTTC.

J is TRBJ2-7 and V is TRBV9, with TRBD2 identical over 8 bases. V lost 3 bases, J lost 5 bases, and 7 bases stayed unmatched. There are 14 residues in the CDR3. CDR1 is SGDLS and CDR2 is YYNGEE in the germline V gene. CDR3 loop: CASSGSGSGDEQYF. CDR3 nucleotides: TGTGCCAGCAGCGGAAGCGGGAGTGGCGACGAGCAGTACTTC.

The J gene is TRBJ2-2, the V gene TRBV11-2; TRBD1 or TRBD2 may be the D gene (5 bases each). The CDR3 has 16 amino acids. The germline V and J ends were trimmed by 6 bases and 6 bases, with 20 bases remaining between them. Per germline, CDR1 SGHAT and CDR2 FQNNGV. The CDR3 DNA reads as TGTGCCAGCAGGCCCCAGTTATTCGGGGCCGCCGGGGAGCTGTTTTTT. Amino acids: CASRPQLFGAAGELFF.

This chain uses TRBV2 with TRBJ1-2; D not certain. CDR1 and CDR2 (germline): SNHLY, FYNNEI. The CDR3 contains 18 residues. Trimming took off 10 bases at V and 1 base at J, with 28 bases between the two ends. DNA for the CDR3: TGTGCCACCGCAGATCTGCCAGTGGTAATACAACTTAACTATGGCTACACCTTC. Its protein product is CATADLPVVIQLNYGYTF. The full variable domain, rest sourced from reference TRBV2 and TRBJ1-2, is EPEVTQTPSHQVTQMGQEVILRCVPISNHLYFYWYRQILGQKVEFLVSFYNNEISEKSEIFDDQFSVERPDGSNFTLKIRSTKLEDSAMYFCATADLPVVIQLNYGYTFGSGTRLTVV.

This clone was detected once. The chain recombines TRBV7-9 with TRBJ2-7; D might be TRBD1 or TRBD2, each matching 5 bases. This CDR3 spans 14 amino acids. The germline V gene has CDR1 SEHNR and CDR2 FQNEAQ (reference sequence). V shed 4 bases and J shed 6 bases, with 16 bases lying between them. CDR3 amino acids: CASSSTGPMIEQYF. CDR3 nucleotides: TGTGCCAGCAGCTCAACGGGGCCTATGATCGAGCAGTACTTC. The full variable domain, rest sourced from reference TRBV7-9 and TRBJ2-7, is DTGVSQNPRHKITKRGQNVTFRCDPISEHNRLYWYRQTLGQGPEFLTYFQNEAQLEKSRLLSDRFSAERPKGSFSTLEIQRTEQGDSAMYLCASSSTGPMIEQYFGPGTRLTVT.

The J gene is TRBJ2-2, the V gene TRBV21-1. TRBV21-1 is annotated as a pseudogene. The CDR3 contains 16 residues. The chain's CDR3 is CASSSTPPGPTGELFF. The DNA of the CDR3 is TGTGCCAGCAGCTCAACACCCCCGGGACCCACCGGGGAGCTGTTTTTT.

The rearrangement uses TRBV5-1 and TRBJ2-1; tentatively, D is TRBD1 (6 bases). Trimming took off 2 bases at V and 6 bases at J, with 18 bases between the two ends. The germline V gene encodes CDR1 SGHRS and CDR2 YFSETQ. This CDR3 is 16 amino acids long. CDR3 loop: CASSFRDTQPSNEQFF. The CDR3 nucleotides read TGCGCCAGCAGCTTCCGGGACACCCAGCCGTCCAATGAGCAGTTCTTC. Combining the CDR3 with reference TRBV5-1 and TRBJ2-1 gives the whole variable domain KAGVTQTPRYLIKTRGQQVTLSCSPISGHRSVSWYQQTPGQGLQFLFEYFSETQRNKGNFPGRFSGRQFSNSRSEMNVSTLELGDSALYLCASSFRDTQPSNEQFFGPGTRLTVL.

Of note for this clone: This sample includes further DNA sequences coding for the same CDR3. V and J are TRBV7-6 and TRBJ2-7; D uncertain. The CDR3 consists of 13 residues. Germline assignment: CDR1 SGHVS and CDR2 FNYEAQ. V was shortened by 1 base and J by 3 bases, with 7 bases between the two germline ends. CDR3 sequence: CASSLGRFYEQYF. The CDR3 DNA is TGTGCCAGCAGCTTAGGGCGGTTCTACGAGCAGTACTTC.

The J gene is TRBJ1-2, the V gene TRBV9, with D maybe TRBD1 (6 bases). Trimming removed 3 bases at V and 2 bases at J, with 26 bases between. In germline, CDR1 is SGDLS, CDR2 YYNGEE. CDR3 length: 19 residues. CDR3: CASSGPTVMGDILNYGYTF. The CDR3 nucleotides read TGTGCCAGCAGCGGGCCCACAGTAATGGGGGACATCTTAAACTATGGCTACACCTTC.

The genes are TRBV5-4 and TRBJ2-1, with 9 bases that match TRBD1. The germline CDR1 and CDR2 sequences are SGHNT and YYREEE (reference sequence). The CDR3 consists of 15 residues. Trimming cost V 4 bases and J 4 bases; bases outside gene matches: 6. This CDR3 reads CASSEDRGVYNEQFF. CDR3 sequence (DNA): TGTGCCAGCAGCGAAGACAGGGGGGTTTACAATGAGCAGTTCTTC.

The table lists this clone with a count of one. V is TRBV27 and J is TRBJ2-7; 7 nucleotides match TRBD2. With 6 bases clipped from V and 5 bases from J, the junction kept 16 bases outside the gene matches. The CDR3 length is 16 residues. The germline CDR1 and CDR2 sequences are MNHEY and SMNVEV (reference sequence). CDR3 loop: CASSPWGGEFINEQYF. The CDR3 DNA reads as TGTGCCAGCAGCCCCTGGGGGGGGGAGTTTATAAACGAGCAGTACTTC.

In the case of this clone: The sample holds other DNA sequences that translate to the same CDR3. This chain joins TRBV27 and TRBJ1-4, with 7 bases that match TRBD1. Germline-derived CDR1 and CDR2 are MNHEY and SMNVEV (reference sequence). The CDR3 loop spans 14 amino acids. V was pared by 9 bases and J by 5 bases, with 9 bases of the junction left unmatched. DNA of the CDR3: TGTGCCAGTCGTCCAGGGGGATCGAATGAAAAACTGTTTTTT. Translated, it gives CASRPGGSNEKLFF. The full variable domain, in which reference TRBV27 and TRBJ1-4 provide the parts outside the CDR3, is EAQVTQNPRYLITVTGKKLTVTCSQNMNHEYMSWYRQDPGLGLRQIYYSMNVEVTDKGDVPEGYKVSRKEKRNFPLILESPSPNQTSLYFCASRPGGSNEKLFFGSGTQLSVL.

The chain uses TRBV9 and TRBJ2-1; 12 bases agree with TRBD2. With 4 bases clipped from V and 4 bases from J, the junction kept 6 bases outside the gene matches. Germline lookup yields CDR1 SGDLS and CDR2 YYNGEE. This CDR3 is 16 amino acids long. The DNA for the CDR3 is TGTGCCAGCAGCTCGCTAGCGGGAGGGCCGTACAATGAGCAGTTCTTC. This sequence encodes CASSSLAGGPYNEQFF. Together with reference TRBV9 and TRBJ2-1, the CDR3 gives the full variable domain: DSGVTQTPKHLITATGQRVTLRCSPRSGDLSVYWYQQSLDQGLQFLIQYYNGEERAKGNILERFSAQQFPDLHSELNLSSLELGDSALYFCASSSLAGGPYNEQFFGPGTRLTVL.

The chain links TRBV29-1 to TRBJ1-1, with D hard to call. The V end lost 7 bases, the J end lost 7 bases, and 19 bases lay between the germline ends. Germline-derived CDR1 and CDR2 are SQVTM and ANQGSEA. This CDR3 spans 13 amino acids. As DNA, the CDR3 is TGCAGCGCAAGAGGAACCTTGGGGAATGAAGCTTTCTTT. Its translation is CSARGTLGNEAFF.

V gene TRBV30 combines with J gene TRBJ2-6; perhaps TRBD1 as D (6 bases). There are 15 residues in the CDR3. CDR1 and CDR2 (germline): GTSNPN, SVGIG (reference sequence). The V gene lost 7 bases and the J gene lost 2 bases, with 15 bases spanning the gap. The CDR3 loop is CAFPRPGAGANVLTF. CDR3 bases: TGTGCCTTCCCCCGGCCAGGGGCTGGGGCCAACGTCCTGACTTTC.

The V gene is TRBV6-1, the J gene TRBJ1-1; maybe TRBD1 (6 bases). The germline V gene encodes CDR1 MNHNS and CDR2 SASEGT. The CDR3 spans 15 residues. The V and J ends lost 2 bases and 5 bases respectively, with 15 bases between them. CDR3 protein: CASSEYKGGRTEAFF. CDR3 sequence (DNA): TGTGCCAGCAGTGAATATAAAGGGGGTAGGACTGAAGCTTTCTTT.

The chain links TRBV19 to TRBJ2-3, with D unresolved. Deletions cut 8 bases from V and 8 bases from J, with 11 bases between. The germline CDR1 and CDR2 sequences are LNHDA and SQIVND (reference sequence). The CDR3 runs to 11 residues. The DNA for the CDR3 is TGTGCCAGTCGTGCGATGGGTACGCAGTATTTT. It is translated as CASRAMGTQYF.